One sample yielded the 21 T cell receptor beta chains listed below, sequenced in a study of cytomegalovirus exposure and HLA in healthy donors. Both 60 Vbeta primers and 13 Jbeta primers went into the PCR. Some clones are missing from TCRdb's copy, which holds only in-frame ones; the method was immunoSEQ multiplex PCR. This table has about 160,000 clones, approximately 70% appearing once. The sequenced material came from PBMCs. The receptors here all came from a woman in her thirties or forties in good health and CMV-seropositive.

The chain employs TRBV4-1 and TRBJ2-2, with 9 nucleotides matching TRBD1. Germline CDR1 and CDR2: MGHRA and YSYEKL. There are 15 residues in the CDR3. V lost 2 bases and J lost 5; bases outside the gene matches: 3. CDR3 amino acids: CASSQWDRDTGELFF. CDR3 coding DNA: TGCGCCAGCAGCCAATGGGACAGGGATACCGGGGAGCTGTTTTTT.

This clone was found a few times. CDR3 nucleotide sequence: TGTGCCAGCAGGGGACAGGGGGCTGGTGGTGAGCAGTTCTTC. This codes for CASRGQGAGGEQFF. This chain uses TRBV6-5 with TRBJ2-1; TRBD1 agrees at 12 bases. Germline V gene data show CDR1 as MNHEY and CDR2 as SVGAGI. Trimming removed 6 bases from V and 9 bases from J; junction bases left unmatched: 6. This CDR3 is built from 14 residues.

This clone has only one observation. The chain couples TRBV7-9 to TRBJ1-1; 8 bases fit TRBD1. This CDR3 contains 13 residues. The V and J ends lost 5 bases and 6 bases, in that order; junction bases with no gene match: 5. Germline V gene data show CDR1 as SEHNR and CDR2 as FQNEAQ (reference sequence). The CDR3 protein is CASSPSGGPEAFF. CDR3 bases: TGTGCCAGCAGCCCTTCAGGGGGCCCTGAAGCTTTCTTT. The variable domain in full, with the rest retrieved from reference TRBV7-9 and TRBJ1-1, is DTGVSQNPRHKITKRGQNVTFRCDPISEHNRLYWYRQTLGQGPEFLTYFQNEAQLEKSRLLSDRFSAERPKGSFSTLEIQRTEQGDSAMYLCASSPSGGPEAFFGQGTRLTVV.

This clone came up a few times. One end of the junction does not line up with germline, which may come from a read error. The CDR3 sequence: CASSLGTSGRYNEQFF. The CDR3 DNA sequence: TGTGCTAGCAGCCTCGGGACTAGCGGGAGGTACAATGAGCAGTTCTTC. The J gene is TRBJ2-1, the V gene TRBV7-7; 15 bases line up with TRBD2. Germline V lookup: CDR1 SSHAT, CDR2 FNYEAQ (reference sequence). This CDR3 comprises 16 residues. Looking up the rest from reference TRBV7-7 and TRBJ2-1 gives the full variable domain: GAGVSQSPRYKVTKRGQDVTLRCDPISSHATLYWYQQALGQGPEFLTYFNYEAQPDKSGLPSDRFSAERPEGSISTLTIQRTEQRDSAMYRCASSLGTSGRYNEQFFGPGTRLTVL.

This rearrangement joins TRBV14 to TRBJ1-6; D gene unclear. V lost 1 base, J lost 0 bases, and 4 bases lay in between. Germline-derived CDR1 and CDR2 are SGHDN and FVKESK. The CDR3 is 15 residues long. The CDR3 reads CASSQGSSYNSPLHF. The CDR3 region has the DNA TGTGCCAGCAGCCAAGGGAGCTCCTATAATTCACCCCTCCACTTT. Full variable domain (outside the CDR3, taken from reference TRBV14 and TRBJ1-6): EAGVTQFPSHSVIEKGQTVTLRCDPISGHDNLYWYRRVMGKEIKFLLHFVKESKQDESGMPNNRFLAERTGGTYSTLKVQPAELEDSGVYFCASSQGSSYNSPLHFGNGTRLTVT.

The chain employs TRBV29-1 and TRBJ2-1; 9 bases are a match to TRBD1. CDR3 size: 12 residues. Trimming at V came to 8 bases and at J to 8 bases, leaving 7 bases not matched to a gene. Germline V lookup: CDR1 SQVTM, CDR2 ANQGSEA. The CDR3 is CSTGTGLHEQFF. The CDR3 nucleotides read TGCAGCACAGGGACAGGGTTACATGAGCAGTTCTTC.

The rearrangement uses TRBV28 and TRBJ2-3; 11 nucleotides line up with TRBD2. The CDR3 consists of 15 residues. Germline V gene sequence: CDR1 MDHEN, CDR2 SYDVKM. V lost 8 bases, J lost 4 bases, and 8 bases stayed unmatched. CDR3 residues: CASSTSGRGSDTQYF. CDR3 in DNA: TGTGCCAGCTCAACTAGCGGGAGAGGGTCAGATACGCAGTATTTT.

This rearrangement joins TRBV7-3 to TRBJ1-2; weak D call: TRBD1 (6 bases). The CDR3 sequence is 13 residues long. Germline V CDR1 and CDR2: SGHTA, FQGTGA. Trimming shortened V by 1 base and J by 6 bases, and 9 bases separated the two germline ends. In DNA, the CDR3 is TGTGCCAGCAGCTTAATATCAGGGGATGGCTACACCTTC. Translating it yields CASSLISGDGYTF.

The chain uses TRBV19 and TRBJ1-1; the D is unclear. V shed 9 bases and J shed 6 bases, with 20 bases lying between them. The CDR3 covers 14 residues. Per germline, CDR1 LNHDA and CDR2 SQIVND (reference sequence). CDR3 nucleotide sequence: TGTGCCAGCATTGATGTCGGCGGCAACCCTGAAGCTTTCTTT. It translates to CASIDVGGNPEAFF.

A remark on this clone: The junction does not match germline at one end; this may be a read error. This chain links TRBV2 with TRBJ2-1; perhaps TRBD2 as D (5 bases). CDR3 length: 13 amino acids. Looked up from germline, CDR1 is SNHLY and CDR2 is FYNNEI. CDR3 coding DNA: TGTGCCAGCAGTGAATTGGACTTGCCGAGGGCGGTCTTC. Translating it yields CASSELDLPRAVF.

V and J are TRBV28 and TRBJ2-5; a weak D match, TRBD1 (7 bases). The length of the CDR3 is 14 residues. The germline V gene encodes CDR1 MDHEN and CDR2 SYDVKM. Trimming removed 6 bases from V and 5 bases from J, with 16 bases in between. The CDR3 region has the DNA TGTGCCAGCAGCACGGGGGACAGAGGTGAGACCCAGTACTTC. Amino acid sequence: CASSTGDRGETQYF.

This clone was detected once. V gene TRBV28 combines with J gene TRBJ2-7; D might be TRBD1 (6 bases). The V and J ends lost 6 bases and 4 bases respectively, with 19 bases between them. CDR1 and CDR2 (germline): MDHEN, SYDVKM. The CDR3 sequence is 15 residues long. The CDR3 DNA follows: TGTGCCAGCAGCACTATTAGACAGGATCGGTACGAGCAGTACTTC. It encodes CASSTIRQDRYEQYF.

The rearrangement uses TRBV2 and TRBJ1-5; TRBD1 might be the D (5 bases). The CDR3 sequence is 15 residues long. CDR1 is SNHLY and CDR2 is FYNNEI in the germline V gene. Trimming removed 6 bases from V and 1 base from J, with 13 bases in between. The CDR3 protein is CASRTGFGSNQPQHF. The CDR3 bases are TGTGCCAGCAGAACAGGCTTTGGAAGCAATCAGCCCCAGCATTTT.

This clone turned up a few times. The chain carries TRBV4-3 and TRBJ1-4, with D possibly being TRBD1 (5 bases). Germline values: CDR1 LGHNA, CDR2 YSLEER. The CDR3 covers 15 residues. V was trimmed by 0 bases and J by 8 bases, leaving 13 bases between them. CDR3 coding DNA: TGCGCCAGCAGCCAAGAGTTCAGGGAGGGGGAAAAACTGTTTTTT. This encodes CASSQEFREGEKLFF.

The rearrangement joins TRBV4-3 to TRBJ2-3; D might be TRBD2 (5 bases). Trimming shortened V by 4 bases and J by 0 bases, and 11 bases separated the two germline ends. This CDR3 has 15 amino acids. Germline assignment: CDR1 LGHNA and CDR2 YSLEER. CDR3 nucleotide sequence: TGCGCCAGCAGCCTAGGAGGCGATAGCACAGATACGCAGTATTTT. Protein sequence: CASSLGGDSTDTQYF.

The chain joins TRBV7-8 to TRBJ1-1; D might be TRBD1 (6 bases). Germline V gene lookup returns CDR1 SGHVS and CDR2 FQNEAQ. The CDR3 covers 15 residues. V lost 3 bases and J 6 bases, leaving 17 bases between the germline ends. CDR3 in DNA: TGTGCCAGCAGCTTGGTGCTACAGGGAAACGCTGAAGCTTTCTTT. This sequence encodes CASSLVLQGNAEAFF. The full variable domain, rest sourced from reference TRBV7-8 and TRBJ1-1, is GAGVSQSPRYKVAKRGQDVALRCDPISGHVSLFWYQQALGQGPEFLTYFQNEAQLDKSGLPSDRFFAERPEGSVSTLKIQRTQQEDSAVYLCASSLVLQGNAEAFFGQGTRLTVV.

This clone was observed a single time. The J gene is TRBJ2-7, the V gene TRBV19, with 11 bases aligning to TRBD1. Germline CDR1 LNHDA, CDR2 SQIVND (reference sequence). With 4 bases clipped from V and 3 bases from J, the junction kept 5 bases outside the gene matches. This CDR3 is 15 amino acids long. The DNA of the CDR3 is TGTGCCAGTAGTAGTTGGGACAGGGGGATCTACGAGCAGTACTTC. Translating gives CASSSWDRGIYEQYF.

The rearrangement links TRBV6-5 to TRBJ1-3, with a tentative D call TRBD1 (6 bases). Germline assignment: CDR1 MNHEY and CDR2 SVGAGI. The CDR3 runs 13 residues. With 6 bases removed from V and 6 bases from J, the gap between germline ends came to 12 bases. The CDR3 nucleotides read TGTGCCAGCAGCCCCGACAGGAAAAACACCATATATTTT. Translating it yields CASSPDRKNTIYF.

The chain combines TRBV27 with TRBJ1-4, with a possible D match to TRBD1 (6 bases). Germline V gene sequence: CDR1 MNHEY, CDR2 SMNVEV (reference sequence). The ends were cut back, 6 bases at V and 0 bases at J, with 14 bases in the middle. This CDR3 is built from 16 residues. CDR3 in amino acids: CASSPTGIPTNEKLFF. In DNA, the CDR3 is TGTGCCAGCAGCCCCACAGGGATACCAACTAATGAAAAACTGTTTTTT.

V and J are TRBV2 and TRBJ2-3, with 13 bases that match TRBD2. Germline CDR1 SNHLY, CDR2 FYNNEI. V lost 5 bases and J lost 0; bases outside the gene matches: 5. The CDR3 contains 17 residues. CDR3 bases: TGTGCCAGCAGTTGGACTAGCGGGGGCCGTAGCACAGATACGCAGTATTTT. Its translation is CASSWTSGGRSTDTQYF.

Comments on this clone: This CDR3 is also generated by other DNA sequences in the sample. The chain recombines TRBV20-1 with TRBJ1-2; 8 bases are shared with TRBD1. Germline V CDR1 and CDR2: DFQATT, SNEGSKA (reference sequence). The CDR3 is 11 residues long. V shed 3 bases, J shed 8 bases, and the junction held 2 bases outside the gene matches. The CDR3 loop is CSARTGEGYTF. In DNA form, the CDR3 reads TGCAGTGCTAGGACAGGGGAAGGCTACACCTTC.